A selection of T cell receptor beta chains follows, all from one sample in a study of T-cell reconstitution after alpha-beta-depleted transplantation in children. TCRdb independently ran MiXCR on the PCR reads; one entry per CDR3 protein. The table lists about 370,000 distinct CDR3 sequences, roughly 21% of them singletons. Source: PBMCs from the stem cell graft donor, taken from the stem cell graft. These TCRs come from a human donor who donated a stem cell graft to a child with acute myeloid leukemia. Both conserved end residues are part of each CDR3. The D gene is left open where the match is weak. For some rows the clone size is stated as once, few or many, or as a class when expanded; others skip it.

v_call	d_call	j_call	clone_size	cdr3_nt	cdr3_aa
TRBV20-1	TRBD2	TRBJ2-1	-	TGCAGTGCCACACAGCCGCTAGCGGGACCCTACAATGAGCAGTTCTTC	CSATQPLAGPYNEQFF
TRBV20-1	-	TRBJ1-4	many	TGCAGTGCTCCCGGACAGACCCTTGGTGAAAAACTGTTTTTT	CSAPGQTLGEKLFF
TRBV30	-	TRBJ2-1	many	TGTGCCTGGAGTAGAGGAGTGGACAATGAGCAGTTCTTC	CAWSRGVDNEQFF
TRBV5-1	TRBD2	TRBJ2-5	-	TGCGCCAGCAGCTTGGAGCTAGCGGGAAGCGGGGGAGAGACCCAGTACTTC	CASSLELAGSGGETQYF
TRBV7-9	TRBD1	TRBJ2-1	many	TGTGCCAGCAGCTTAGCGCTATCAGGGGGCGCCCCGAATGAGCAGTTCTTC	CASSLALSGGAPNEQFF
TRBV28	-	TRBJ2-3	many	TGTGCCAGCAGACGAGCCGGACAAGAAACAGATACGCAGTATTTT	CASRRAGQETDTQYF
TRBV12-3/TRBV12-4	-	TRBJ2-4	-	TGTGCCAGCAGTATTAGCGGACCCAAAAACATTCAGTACTTC	CASSISGPKNIQYF
TRBV5-1	-	TRBJ2-5	many	TGCGCCAGCAGCTTAGGTAGTACAGAGACCCAGTACTTC	CASSLGSTETQYF
TRBV7-9	-	TRBJ1-1	-	TGTGCCCTGGACCGTGGGGGCATGAACACTGAAGCTTTCTTT	CALDRGGMNTEAFF
TRBV12-3/TRBV12-4	-	TRBJ2-6	-	TGTGCCAGCAGTTTAAGCGGAGGGGGCTCTGGGGCCAACGTCCTGACTTTC	CASSLSGGGSGANVLTF
TRBV5-1	TRBD2	TRBJ2-2	-	TGCGCCAGCAGCTGGCTAGCGGGCCCGAACACCGGGGAGCTGTTTTTT	CASSWLAGPNTGELFF
TRBV29-1	TRBD1	TRBJ2-2	many	TGCAGCGTGGACAGGGCGAACACCGGGGAGCTGTTTTTT	CSVDRANTGELFF
TRBV15	-	TRBJ1-3	-	TGTGCCACCAGCAGAGATAAGGGAGCCGAAAACACCATATATTTT	CATSRDKGAENTIYF
TRBV11-2	-	TRBJ2-7	few	TGTGCCAGCAGCTTAGATTCCAGTATCTACGAGCAGTACTTC	CASSLDSSIYEQYF
TRBV20-1	-	TRBJ2-4	many	TGCAGTGCTAGCGGGACTCCCAATGCTCGGCATCAACTAGCCAAAAACATTCAGTACTTC	CSASGTPNARHQLAKNIQYF
TRBV13	-	TRBJ2-7	-	TGTGCCAGCAGCTTAATAGGGAGAACCTACGAGCAGTACTTC	CASSLIGRTYEQYF
TRBV5-6	TRBD1	TRBJ2-1	once	TGTGCCAGCAGCTCGAGATACAGTTGGGACAGGGTGGTAAATGAGCAGTTCTTC	CASSSRYSWDRVVNEQFF
TRBV7-3	-	TRBJ2-1	few	TGTGCCAGCAGCTTAACGGCGGGACAGAATCCCTACAATGAGCAGTTCTTC	CASSLTAGQNPYNEQFF
TRBV9	TRBD1	TRBJ2-7	few	TGTGCCAGCAGTGAACAGGGGTCCTACGAGCAGTACTTC	CASSEQGSYEQYF
TRBV2	TRBD2	TRBJ2-1	few	TGTGCCAGCCAGCGGGAGGGCCGGGAGCAGTTCTTC	CASQREGREQFF
TRBV5-1	TRBD1	TRBJ2-7	few	TGCGCCAGCAGCGGGGGACAGGGGGCGAACGAGCAGTACTTC	CASSGGQGANEQYF
TRBV6-1	-	TRBJ2-7	few	TGTGCCAGCAGCAAAGGGGACTTTCCCTACGAGCAGTACTTC	CASSKGDFPYEQYF
TRBV7-2	-	TRBJ2-1	-	TGTGCCAGCAGCTTAGGCCCCTGGCTAGACAATGAGCAGTTCTTC	CASSLGPWLDNEQFF
TRBV9	TRBD2	TRBJ2-5	few	TGTGCCAGCAGCCCCGCACGAGCGGGAGTTCGGGAGACCCAGTACTTC	CASSPARAGVRETQYF
TRBV5-1	-	TRBJ2-7	-	TGCGCCAGCAGCTTGACAGGGCACTACGAGCAGTACTTC	CASSLTGHYEQYF
TRBV5-6	-	TRBJ2-2	-	TGTGCCAGCAGCTCTCTGCGGCCTGCGGAAACCGGGGAGCTGTTTTTT	CASSSLRPAETGELFF
TRBV7-6	TRBD2	TRBJ2-7	few	TGTGCCAGCAGCTTAGTTGGACTAGCGGGCGAGCAGTACTTC	CASSLVGLAGEQYF
TRBV20-1	-	TRBJ2-3	few	TGCAGTCCAGGGAGGAGGGAGGCAGATACGCAGTATTTT	CSPGRREADTQYF
TRBV12-3/TRBV12-4	-	TRBJ2-4	few	TGTGCCAGCAGCAACCGGGACCGACCAAACATTCAGTACTTC	CASSNRDRPNIQYF
TRBV6-5	-	TRBJ2-5	-	TGTGCCAGCAAGGTCGGGGAGACCCAGTACTTC	CASKVGETQYF
TRBV5-1	-	TRBJ1-1	-	TGCGCCAGCACAGGGAACACTGAAGCTTTCTTT	CASTGNTEAFF